Here is one T cell receptor beta chain with its context. Original data processing: Reference gene primer amplification yielded estimated nucleated cell counts. Data came from immunoSEQ multiplex PCR; TCRdb stores just in-frame clones and leaves some out. That table gives V, J and clone size, and the DNA gave D and trimming. The sample yields 120,000 or so clones, roughly 84% seen once. The sample belongs to a study of blood T cell repertoires in COVID-19. Whole-study context: Spain, Italy and the United States supplied samples that represented acute and convalescent COVID-19. PBMCs, B-cell-depleted T cells, or T cells were the source of the cDNA or gDNA that made up the material.

This CDR3 has 13 residues. Germline CDR1 reads ENHRY; CDR2 reads SYGVKD. Trimming cost V 7 bases and J 2 bases, with 9 bases left between them. The source is an elderly woman with acute or convalescent COVID-19. The rearrangement links TRBV10-3 to TRBJ2-1; no clear D gene. The sample taken for sequencing was peripheral blood. This chain's CDR3 is CAIKPTPYNEQFF. The CDR3 nucleotides read TGTGCCATCAAACCGACACCCTACAATGAGCAGTTCTTC.